This T cell receptor beta chain was obtained from a study of blood T cell repertoires in COVID-19. Study overall: Collection of acute and convalescent COVID-19 samples took place in the United States, Italy and Spain.

Using immunoSEQ multiplex PCR, the repertoire was profiled, and TCRdb retains in-frame clones only, with some absent. The data show about 180,000 clones, 75% to 85% seen once. The ends were cut back, 1 base at V and 3 bases at J, with 12 bases in the middle. CDR1 is LNHNV, CDR2 YYDKDF, per germline (reference sequence). This CDR3 has 16 residues. This receptor was taken from a human donor in a cohort sampled during active COVID-19. The specimen was peripheral blood. This rearrangement joins TRBV15 to TRBJ1-4; perhaps TRBD1 as D (6 bases). CDR3 in DNA: TGTGCCACCAGCAGAGGTTTACAGGGATCTAATGAAAAACTGTTTTTT. Protein product: CATSRGLQGSNEKLFF.